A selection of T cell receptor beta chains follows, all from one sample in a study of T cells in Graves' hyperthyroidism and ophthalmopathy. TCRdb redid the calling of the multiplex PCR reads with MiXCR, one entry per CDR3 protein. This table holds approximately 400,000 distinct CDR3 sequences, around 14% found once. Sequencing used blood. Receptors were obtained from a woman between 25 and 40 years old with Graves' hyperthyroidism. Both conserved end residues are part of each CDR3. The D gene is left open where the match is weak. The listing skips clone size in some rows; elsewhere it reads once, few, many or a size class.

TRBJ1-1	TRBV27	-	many	CASSTVGTEAFF	TGTGCCAGCAGTACGGTAGGGACTGAAGCTTTCTTT
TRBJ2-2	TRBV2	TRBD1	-	CASRSDRGPNTGELFF	TGTGCCAGCAGGTCAGACAGGGGGCCGAACACCGGGGAGCTGTTTTTT
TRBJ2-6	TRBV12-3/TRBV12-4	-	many	CASSFSSSLNSGANVLTF	TGTGCCAGCAGTTTTTCTAGCAGCCTAAACTCTGGGGCCAACGTCCTGACTTTC
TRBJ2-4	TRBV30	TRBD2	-	CAWSARGSGKNIQYF	TGTGCCTGGAGTGCGAGGGGTAGCGGGAAGAACATTCAGTACTTC
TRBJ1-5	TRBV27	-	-	CASRQLYSNQPQHF	TGTGCCAGCCGGCAGTTGTATAGCAATCAGCCCCAGCATTTT
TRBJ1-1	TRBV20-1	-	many	CSAILRGLNTEAFF	TGCAGTGCTATTCTAAGGGGTCTGAACACTGAAGCTTTCTTT
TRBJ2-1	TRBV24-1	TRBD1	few	CATSKTGGRRGSYNGQFF	TGTGCCACCAGTAAGACAGGGGGCCGTCGCGGGAGCTACAATGGGCAGTTCTTC
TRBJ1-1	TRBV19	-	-	CASSPLGGGTEAFF	TGTGCCAGTAGCCCGTTGGGGGGGGGCACTGAAGCTTTCTTT
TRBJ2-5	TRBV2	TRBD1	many	CASRDRVGQETQYF	TGTGCCTCGCGGGACAGGGTCGGCCAAGAGACCCAGTACTTC
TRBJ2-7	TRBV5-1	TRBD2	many	CASSLEASGREQYF	TGCGCCAGCAGCTTGGAAGCTAGCGGGCGAGAGCAGTACTTC
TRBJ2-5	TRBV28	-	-	CASSFDEETQYF	TGTGCCAGCAGTTTTGATGAAGAGACCCAGTACTTC
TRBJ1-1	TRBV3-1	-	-	CASSTRGTEAFF	TGTGCCAGCAGCACCCGTGGCACTGAAGCTTTCTTT
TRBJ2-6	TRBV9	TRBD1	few	CASSNDRAGANVLTF	TGTGCCAGCAGCAATGACAGGGCTGGGGCCAACGTCCTGACTTTC
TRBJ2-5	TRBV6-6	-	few	CASSYSRDSETQYF	TGTGCCAGCAGTTACTCGAGGGACTCAGAGACCCAGTACTTC